This TCR beta chain was retrieved from a study of blood T cell repertoires in COVID-19. Patients from Seattle were sampled longitudinally, starting during active infection. Sequencing was performed with immunoSEQ multiplex PCR; in TCRdb, only in-frame clones are kept and a portion is missing. The table shows 250,000 to 350,000 clones, with approximately 86% occurring only once. Trimming took off 4 bases at V and 9 bases at J, with 7 bases between the two ends. This CDR3 is built from 12 residues. In germline, CDR1 is SGHDN, CDR2 FVKESK. The TCR was taken from a human donor with COVID-19, enrolled during active disease. The donor label of this sample is uncertain. The chain has TRBV14 and TRBJ1-6, with no clear D. Sequenced input: peripheral blood. CDR3 region: CASSPGSSPLHF. CDR3 coding DNA: TGTGCCAGCAGCCCCGGGAGTTCACCCCTCCACTTT.